This entry lists 9 T cell receptor beta chains sequenced from one sample in a study of regulatory T cells in long-lasting Graves disease. Time point indicated: newly diagnosed GD, antithyroid drugs for less than 3 months. PBMCs were the source of the RNA used for TCR sequencing. Building of the TCR beta libraries involved iRepertoire HTBI primers and Arm-PCR of CDR3 regions. In TCRdb, the multiplex PCR reads were re-called with MiXCR into one record per CDR3 protein. Of around 420,000 distinct CDR3 sequences detected, roughly a sixth appear once; the ten largest clones hold approximately 21%. The input for sequencing was peripheral blood mononuclear cells (PBMCs), taken at new diagnosis, from a patient treated with antithyroid drugs. All receptors come from a female donor with Graves disease.

This clonotype has ten or more counts. This chain connects TRBV12-3 or TRBV12-4 to TRBJ2-7, with 7 bases aligning to TRBD1. CDR3 length equals 16 residues. The V segment lost 3 bases and the J segment 6 bases; nucleotides outside the gene matches: 14. DNA of the CDR3: TGTGCCAGCAGTTTCCGGACAGGCGGGCCATGGGGCGAGCAGTACTTC. Amino acid sequence: CASSFRTGGPWGEQYF.

This clonotype was found a few times. CDR3 nucleotides: TGCGCCAGCAGCTTGGCTAAGACGGGAACTTCCTATGGCTACACCTTC. Protein sequence: CASSLAKTGTSYGYTF. This chain links TRBV5-1 with TRBJ1-2; D ambiguous. Trimming cost V 0 bases and J 4 bases, with 16 bases left between them. From germline, CDR1 is SGHRS and CDR2 YFSETQ. The CDR3 contains 16 residues.

The rearrangement uses TRBV4-3 and TRBJ2-1; possible D gene TRBD1, 6 bases. V lost 0 bases and J lost 4, with 19 bases in between. Germline V gene sequence: CDR1 LGHNA, CDR2 YSLEER. This CDR3 has 18 amino acids. CDR3 nucleotide sequence: TGCGCCAGCAGCCAAGATCGTACAGGGCCCCCGATTTACAATGAGCAGTTCTTC. This codes for CASSQDRTGPPIYNEQFF.

This clonotype showed up many times. The J gene is TRBJ2-3, the V gene TRBV28; 10 bases line up with TRBD1. The germline V gene encodes CDR1 MDHEN and CDR2 SYDVKM. The CDR3 consists of 18 residues. Trimming at V came to 7 bases and at J to 2 bases, leaving 15 bases not matched to a gene. CDR3 in amino acids: CASTTPGTGVPNTDTQYF. CDR3 in DNA: TGTGCCAGCACCACTCCCGGGACAGGGGTCCCTAACACAGATACGCAGTATTTT.

This clonotype showed up many times. The chain couples TRBV6-1 to TRBJ1-1, with D perhaps TRBD1 (5 bases). Germline V lookup: CDR1 MNHNS, CDR2 SASEGT. This CDR3 spans 12 amino acids. V lost 5 bases, J lost 10 bases, and 14 bases lay in between. CDR3 loop: CASSQQGTSAFF. In nucleotides, the CDR3 is TGTGCCAGCAGTCAACAAGGGACTTCAGCTTTCTTT.

In this sample, this clonotype turned up many times. The chain joins TRBV7-2 to TRBJ2-3; possibly TRBD1 for D (6 bases). The CDR3 contains 16 residues. Germline values: CDR1 SGHTA, CDR2 FQGNSA. The V end lost 5 bases, the J end lost 5 bases, and 20 bases lay between the germline ends. The CDR3 DNA reads TGTGCCAGCAGCCCCGGGACCATCCTAGGGGGAGATACGCAGTATTTT. Translated: CASSPGTILGGDTQYF.

This clonotype was seen many times. The gene calls are TRBV28 and TRBJ2-1; 7 bases map to TRBD1. CDR1 and CDR2 (germline): MDHEN, SYDVKM. The CDR3 consists of 14 residues. The V segment lost 5 bases and the J segment 7 bases; nucleotides outside the gene matches: 8. The CDR3 DNA is TGTGCCAGCAGTCCCGGACAGGCCCCGAATGAGCAGTTCTTC. Translating it yields CASSPGQAPNEQFF.

There are many counts of this clonotype. J is TRBJ2-1 and V is TRBV12-3 or TRBV12-4; D perhaps matches TRBD2 (7 bases). The V end lost 6 bases, the J end lost 6 bases, and 12 bases lay between the germline ends. The CDR3 length is 13 residues. The CDR3 sequence: CASSLRGGNEQFF. Here the CDR3 DNA reads TGTGCCAGCAGCTTAAGGGGGGGCAATGAGCAGTTCTTC.

Ten or more counts support this clonotype. This chain connects TRBV19 to TRBJ1-1; TRBD1 aligns across 9 bases. Trimming at V came to 4 bases and at J to 10 bases, leaving 7 bases not matched to a gene. Germline V CDR1 and CDR2: LNHDA, SQIVND (reference sequence). The length of the CDR3 is 13 residues. CDR3 DNA: TGTGCCAGTAGTAGGCCGGGACAGGGAATAGCTTTCTTT. Residues: CASSRPGQGIAFF.